The rows below give T cell receptor beta chains drawn from one sample of a study of T-cell memory formation after mild COVID-19. A single record per CDR3 protein comes from TCRdb applying MiXCR to the 5' RACE reads. This sample yields 120,000 to 150,000 distinct CDR3 sequences, of which 11% to 15% are seen a single time; around 28% belongs to the top ten. The sample consisted of PBMCs or a T cell subset sorted from them (not recorded which). Receptors were obtained from an adult woman who had mild COVID-19 (a few samples of this study predate the infection). Cell type and time point are not known. Each CDR3 is given with its conserved first and last residue. Each record gives: D gene, J gene, CDR3 length, V gene, clone size, CDR3 protein, CDR3 DNA. D genes are given only for firm matches. Only part of the rows carry a size: once, few, many, or a class if the clone is expanded.

d_call: .; j_call: TRBJ2-3; cdr3_length: 20; v_call: TRBV7-2; clone_size: .; cdr3_aa: CASSLRTGLSPPRLSDTQYF; cdr3_nt: TGTGCCAGCAGCTTAAGGACGGGACTTAGTCCACCCCGCCTATCCGATACGCAGTATTTT
d_call: .; j_call: TRBJ1-1; cdr3_length: 12; v_call: TRBV20-1; clone_size: many; cdr3_aa: CSAREQTPWAFF; cdr3_nt: TGCAGTGCTAGAGAACAGACCCCTTGGGCTTTCTTT
d_call: .; j_call: TRBJ2-1; cdr3_length: 15; v_call: TRBV24-1; clone_size: .; cdr3_aa: CATSDLWGSLNEQFF; cdr3_nt: TGTGCCACCAGTGATTTGTGGGGTAGTCTCAATGAGCAGTTCTTC
d_call: .; j_call: TRBJ2-3; cdr3_length: 15; v_call: TRBV5-1; clone_size: .; cdr3_aa: CASSLGQIITDTQYF; cdr3_nt: TGCGCCAGCAGCTTGGGACAGATAATCACAGATACGCAGTATTTT
d_call: .; j_call: TRBJ1-2; cdr3_length: 14; v_call: TRBV2; clone_size: few; cdr3_aa: CASSQETENYGYTF; cdr3_nt: TGTGCCAGCAGTCAGGAGACAGAAAACTATGGCTACACCTTC
d_call: TRBD1; j_call: TRBJ1-1; cdr3_length: 16; v_call: TRBV19; clone_size: .; cdr3_aa: CASSTYGTGGNTEAFF; cdr3_nt: TGTGCCAGTAGTACATACGGGACAGGGGGAAACACTGAAGCTTTCTTT
d_call: .; j_call: TRBJ2-7; cdr3_length: 13; v_call: TRBV7-9; clone_size: few; cdr3_aa: CASGGGATYEQYF; cdr3_nt: TGTGCCAGCGGGGGAGGAGCTACCTACGAGCAGTACTTC
d_call: .; j_call: TRBJ2-7; cdr3_length: 17; v_call: TRBV6-2/TRBV6-3; clone_size: few; cdr3_aa: CASSYDGARAFTEEQYF; cdr3_nt: TGTGCCAGCAGTTACGATGGGGCTAGAGCGTTTACGGAGGAGCAGTACTTC
d_call: .; j_call: TRBJ2-2; cdr3_length: 14; v_call: TRBV7-6; clone_size: many; cdr3_aa: CASSSFPDTGELFF; cdr3_nt: TGTGCCAGCAGTAGTTTTCCCGACACCGGGGAGCTGTTTTTT
d_call: .; j_call: TRBJ2-1; cdr3_length: 14; v_call: TRBV6-5; clone_size: many; cdr3_aa: CASSPDPGVNEQFF; cdr3_nt: TGTGCCAGCAGCCCCGATCCAGGGGTAAATGAGCAGTTCTTC
d_call: .; j_call: TRBJ1-1; cdr3_length: 14; v_call: TRBV5-1; clone_size: .; cdr3_aa: CASSPLGGNTEAFF; cdr3_nt: TGCGCCAGCAGCCCGTTGGGGGGGAACACTGAAGCTTTCTTT
d_call: .; j_call: TRBJ2-1; cdr3_length: 16; v_call: TRBV7-9; clone_size: .; cdr3_aa: CASSLNYGGSYNEQFF; cdr3_nt: TGTGCCAGCAGCTTAAATTATGGTGGGTCCTACAATGAGCAGTTCTTC
d_call: .; j_call: TRBJ2-3; cdr3_length: 15; v_call: TRBV5-6; clone_size: .; cdr3_aa: CASSSIGGHTDTQYF; cdr3_nt: TGTGCCAGCAGCTCCATCGGGGGACACACAGATACGCAGTATTTT
d_call: TRBD1; j_call: TRBJ2-7; cdr3_length: 15; v_call: TRBV5-1; clone_size: .; cdr3_aa: CASSLETGGWDEQYF; cdr3_nt: TGCGCCAGCAGCTTGGAGACAGGGGGCTGGGACGAGCAGTACTTC
d_call: .; j_call: TRBJ2-3; cdr3_length: 14; v_call: TRBV19; clone_size: few; cdr3_aa: CASSIEVQDGTQYF; cdr3_nt: TGTGCCAGTAGTATAGAGGTTCAGGACGGTACGCAGTATTTT
d_call: TRBD1; j_call: TRBJ2-7; cdr3_length: 12; v_call: TRBV27; clone_size: .; cdr3_aa: CASIAGQGQQYF; cdr3_nt: TGTGCCAGCATAGCCGGACAGGGCCAGCAGTACTTC
d_call: .; j_call: TRBJ1-1; cdr3_length: 14; v_call: TRBV11-2; clone_size: few; cdr3_aa: CASSSGSLGAEAFF; cdr3_nt: TGTGCCAGCAGCTCCGGTTCCTTGGGGGCTGAAGCTTTCTTT
d_call: .; j_call: TRBJ2-7; cdr3_length: 15; v_call: TRBV27; clone_size: many; cdr3_aa: CASSFLFGSHYEQYF; cdr3_nt: TGTGCCAGCAGTTTCCTCTTCGGTAGCCACTACGAGCAGTACTTC
d_call: .; j_call: TRBJ2-3; cdr3_length: 14; v_call: TRBV18; clone_size: .; cdr3_aa: CASSPSVSPDTQYF; cdr3_nt: TGTGCCAGCTCACCAAGCGTGTCGCCAGATACGCAGTATTTT
d_call: .; j_call: TRBJ2-2; cdr3_length: 13; v_call: TRBV29-1; clone_size: .; cdr3_aa: CSVARQNTGELFF; cdr3_nt: TGCAGCGTAGCTAGACAGAATACCGGGGAGCTGTTTTTT
d_call: .; j_call: TRBJ1-1; cdr3_length: 14; v_call: TRBV4-1; clone_size: few; cdr3_aa: CASSQGWGVTEAFF; cdr3_nt: TGCGCCAGCAGCCAAGGATGGGGGGTCACTGAAGCTTTCTTT
d_call: TRBD1; j_call: TRBJ1-2; cdr3_length: 15; v_call: TRBV27; clone_size: .; cdr3_aa: CASSPGTGGSYGYTF; cdr3_nt: TGTGCCAGCAGTCCAGGGACAGGGGGTAGCTATGGCTACACCTTC